The rows below give T cell receptor beta chains drawn from one sample of a study of cytomegalovirus exposure and HLA in healthy donors. Generated by immunoSEQ multiplex PCR, the TCRdb table keeps only in-frame clones and is missing some. This table holds 100,000 to 150,000 clones, around 72% found once. Sequencing used PBMCs. The receptor source for this set is a woman between 40 and 55 years old in good health and CMV-seronegative. Both conserved end residues are part of each CDR3. D genes are given only for firm matches. Part of the rows lack a size; the others show once, few, many or a class for expanded clones.

cdr3_aa,cdr3_nt,clone_size,j_call,d_call,v_call
CASSSLGGSTGELFF,TGTGCCAGCAGCTCCCTCGGGGGGTCCACCGGGGAGCTGTTTTTT,-,TRBJ2-2,TRBD2,TRBV7-2
CASSPPGTETYEQYF,TGTGCCAGCAGCCCTCCCGGGACAGAGACCTACGAGCAGTACTTC,-,TRBJ2-7,TRBD1,TRBV7-2
CASSLSPTGVNTEAFF,TGTGCCAGCAGTTTATCCCCGACAGGGGTGAACACTGAAGCTTTCTTT,-,TRBJ1-1,TRBD1,TRBV27
CASSLPTGPYEQYF,TGTGCCAGCAGCCTACCCACAGGGCCCTACGAGCAGTACTTC,-,TRBJ2-7,-,TRBV7-9
CASSDGGGGYSYEQYF,TGTGCCAGCAGTGACGGGGGCGGGGGGTACTCCTACGAGCAGTACTTC,-,TRBJ2-7,TRBD2,TRBV28
CASSLGLATDTQYF,TGTGCCAGCAGCTTGGGACTAGCAACAGATACGCAGTATTTT,-,TRBJ2-3,TRBD2,TRBV5-5
CASSPGTGNGQQFF,TGTGCCAGCAGTCCAGGGACAGGGAATGGTCAGCAGTTCTTC,-,TRBJ2-1,TRBD1,TRBV27
CASRQGNQPQHF,TGTGCCAGTAGACAGGGGAATCAGCCCCAGCATTTT,-,TRBJ1-5,TRBD1,TRBV19
CASSQTGGIYGYTF,TGTGCCAGCAGCCAGACAGGGGGCATCTATGGCTACACCTTC,-,TRBJ1-2,TRBD1,TRBV2
CASSPGGRYLRYGYTF,TGTGCCAGCAGTCCAGGGGGGCGATACCTTCGTTATGGCTACACCTTC,few,TRBJ1-2,TRBD1,TRBV27
CASSLRSSGSGLSYEQYF,TGTGCCAGCAGCTTAAGGTCTAGCGGGAGTGGCCTATCCTACGAGCAGTACTTC,-,TRBJ2-7,TRBD2,TRBV11-2
CASSFGQGSEKLFF,TGTGCCAGCAGCTTTGGACAGGGGTCGGAAAAACTGTTTTTT,-,TRBJ1-4,TRBD1,TRBV7-9
CASSLAGAISTEAFF,TGCGCCAGCAGCTTGGCCGGTGCGATATCCACTGAAGCTTTCTTT,-,TRBJ1-1,-,TRBV5-1
CASSVWETPYEQYF,TGTGCCAGCAGCGTTTGGGAGACCCCCTACGAGCAGTACTTC,-,TRBJ2-7,-,TRBV9
CASSLAQGAEAFF,TGTGCCAGCAGTTTGGCCCAGGGGGCTGAAGCTTTCTTT,-,TRBJ1-1,TRBD1,TRBV27
CASSPLSGANGLTF,TGCGCCAGCAGCCCCCTCTCTGGGGCCAACGGCCTGACTTTC,-,TRBJ2-6,-,TRBV5-1
CASSIGVNGELFF,TGTGCCAGTAGTATCGGGGTGAACGGAGAGCTGTTTTTT,-,TRBJ2-2,-,TRBV19
CSATGQGPDQPQHF,TGCAGCGCCACCGGACAGGGGCCTGATCAGCCCCAGCATTTT,-,TRBJ1-5,TRBD1,TRBV29-1
CASSRPSGGATGELFF,TGTGCCAGCAGCCGTCCTAGCGGGGGGGCTACCGGGGAGCTGTTTTTT,-,TRBJ2-2,TRBD2,TRBV6-6
CASSSSGLEYGYTF,TGTGCCAGCAGTTCCTCGGGACTGGAGTATGGCTACACCTTC,-,TRBJ1-2,-,TRBV27
CASSVLGTNTGELFF,TGCGCCAGCAGCGTTTTGGGCACGAACACCGGGGAGCTGTTTTTT,-,TRBJ2-2,-,TRBV5-1
CASSFRGLGTDTQYF,TGTGCCAGCAGCTTCAGGGGTCTAGGGACAGATACGCAGTATTTT,-,TRBJ2-3,-,TRBV27
CASSLDLYNEQFF,TGTGCCAGCAGCTTAGACTTATACAATGAGCAGTTCTTC,-,TRBJ2-1,-,TRBV7-9
CASSEALDMQGLFF,TGTGCCAGCAGTGAAGCTCTGGACATGCAGGGGCTGTTTTTT,-,TRBJ2-2,-,TRBV6-1
CASSGLDRSGAEQFF,TGTGCCAGCAGCGGTCTGGACAGGAGTGGCGCTGAGCAGTTCTTC,-,TRBJ2-1,TRBD1,TRBV9
CASTFGVRNEQFF,TGTGCCAGCACCTTCGGGGTAAGGAATGAGCAGTTCTTC,-,TRBJ2-1,-,TRBV7-2
CASSPQPTYEQYF,TGTGCCAGCAGCCCCCAACCTACTTACGAGCAGTACTTC,few,TRBJ2-7,-,TRBV7-2
CASSATGGEDTQYF,TGTGCCAGCAGCGCCACAGGGGGCGAAGATACGCAGTATTTT,-,TRBJ2-3,TRBD1,TRBV5-4
CASTTGSSGEQYF,TGTGCCAGCACCACCGGGAGTTCGGGAGAGCAGTACTTC,-,TRBJ2-7,-,TRBV6-5
CSVGYDNSYEQYF,TGCAGCGTTGGTTATGACAACTCCTACGAGCAGTACTTC,once,TRBJ2-7,-,TRBV29-1
CASRFQTGSTDTQYF,TGTGCCAGCAGATTCCAGACAGGGAGCACAGATACGCAGTATTTT,-,TRBJ2-3,TRBD1,TRBV27
CASSLWGRRGTEAFF,TGTGCCAGCAGCTTATGGGGTAGGAGAGGGACTGAAGCTTTCTTT,-,TRBJ1-1,-,TRBV7-9
CASSLAQSNYGYTF,TGTGCCAGCAGCTTGGCACAATCTAACTATGGCTACACCTTC,-,TRBJ1-2,-,TRBV5-5
CASSLGSLRADTQYF,TGTGCCAGCAGCTTAGGCTCTCTGAGGGCAGATACGCAGTATTTT,-,TRBJ2-3,-,TRBV7-2
CATSRVRNTEAFF,TGTGCCACCAGCAGAGTTCGGAACACTGAAGCTTTCTTT,-,TRBJ1-1,-,TRBV15
CASTSAGSLSSYNEQFF,TGTGCCAGCACCTCGGCCGGGAGCCTGAGCTCCTACAATGAGCAGTTCTTC,few,TRBJ2-1,-,TRBV28
CASSDGGTGRQETQYF,TGCGCCAGCAGTGATGGTGGGACAGGGCGTCAAGAGACCCAGTACTTC,-,TRBJ2-5,TRBD1,TRBV10-1
CASTGDYSLNQPQHF,TGTGCCTCGACAGGGGATTACAGCCTCAATCAGCCCCAGCATTTT,-,TRBJ1-5,TRBD1,TRBV28
CASSERDFLTDTQYF,TGTGCCAGCAGTGAAAGGGACTTTCTCACAGATACGCAGTATTTT,once,TRBJ2-3,-,TRBV6-1
CASSQTAGSGNTIYF,TGTGCCAGCAGTCAGACCGCAGGGTCCGGAAACACCATATATTTT,-,TRBJ1-3,-,TRBV6-5
CASSAQQGLGNTIYF,TGTGCCAGTAGTGCCCAACAGGGTCTCGGAAACACCATATATTTT,-,TRBJ1-3,-,TRBV19
CASRAGANGLTF,TGTGCCAGTCGAGCGGGGGCCAACGGCCTGACTTTC,-,TRBJ2-6,TRBD2,TRBV2
CASSTRENTEAFF,TGTGCCAGCAGCACTCGGGAGAACACTGAAGCTTTCTTT,-,TRBJ1-1,-,TRBV5-4
CASSLDGGVNTDTQYF,TGTGCCAGCAGCTTAGACGGGGGGGTAAACACAGATACGCAGTATTTT,-,TRBJ2-3,TRBD2,TRBV7-3